Below, 5 T cell receptor beta chains from the same sample are listed, as sequenced in a study of blood T cell repertoires in COVID-19. Method: immunoSEQ multiplex PCR; TCRdb's copy keeps in-frame clones and lacks some. Among approximately 130,000 clones listed, less than 90% were seen once. What was sequenced was PBMCs or T cells enriched from blood (not recorded which). These receptors originate from a young man who had recovered from COVID-19.

V and J are TRBV4-2 and TRBJ1-5; 7 bases match TRBD1. CDR1 LGHNA and CDR2 YNFKEQ come from the germline V gene. The CDR3 spans 16 residues. V dropped 1 base and J dropped 9; count of bases not matched to a gene: 12. The CDR3: CASSQGMTGTGGPQHF. CDR3 in DNA: TGTGCCAGCAGCCAAGGAATGACAGGGACTGGAGGGCCCCAGCATTTT.

CDR3 sequence reads: CASSLGATAGGYNNEQFF. CDR3 coding DNA: TGTGCCAGCAGCTTAGGGGCGACGGCGGGGGGCTATAACAATGAGCAGTTCTTC. This chain uses TRBV13 with TRBJ2-1, with 8 positions matching TRBD2. CDR1 and CDR2 (germline): PRHDT, FYEKMQ (reference sequence). There are 18 residues in the CDR3. V lost 0 bases and J lost 5; bases outside the gene matches: 12.

The chain uses TRBV19 and TRBJ1-5; unclear D gene. The CDR3 sequence is 16 residues long. V lost 6 bases and J lost 4, with 19 bases in between. Germline values: CDR1 LNHDA, CDR2 SQIVND (reference sequence). The CDR3: CASRAASGQMNQPQHF. The DNA of the CDR3 is TGTGCCAGTAGGGCGGCTTCCGGCCAGATGAATCAGCCCCAGCATTTT.

CDR3 bases: TGCAGCGTTGCCAGGACTAACAATGAGCAGTTCTTC. The encoded protein is CSVARTNNEQFF. The chain employs TRBV29-1 and TRBJ2-1; tentative D call: TRBD2 (6 bases). CDR1 and CDR2 (germline): SQVTM, ANQGSEA. The length of the CDR3 is 12 residues. The V end was cut by 4 bases, the J end by 5 bases, with 9 bases between.

J is TRBJ2-7 and V is TRBV10-2; 7 bases match TRBD2. The CDR3 contains 13 residues. Per germline, CDR1 WSHSY and CDR2 SAAADI. V lost 9 bases to trimming and J lost 6 bases; unmatched junction nucleotides: 11. The CDR3 reads CASGLAVVGEQYF. For the CDR3, the DNA is TGCGCCAGTGGGCTAGCGGTGGTTGGCGAGCAGTACTTC.